This is a list of T cell receptor beta chains from one sample in a study of identical twins. TCRdb recomputed calls from the 5' RACE reads with MiXCR, one row per CDR3 protein. The sample contains around 480,000 distinct CDR3 sequences, 14% of which appear only once. The same sample was also studied in work on yellow fever vaccine responses in identical twins.

Input material: CD4+ T cells sorted from blood. These receptors came from a woman aged 18-30 years in good health. CDR3s include the opening cysteine and the closing phenylalanine or tryptophan. The D gene is left open where the match is weak. Part of the rows lack a size; the others show once, few, many or a class for expanded clones.

clone_size j_call d_call v_call cdr3_nt cdr3_aa
many TRBJ2-3 TRBD2 TRBV15 TGTGCCACCAGCGGACTTTTCGGGGGGAAAGAGCAGTATTTT CATSGLFGGKEQYF
few TRBJ2-5 . TRBV20-1 TGCAGTGCCCCTCGTCTAGAGGTTCTAGAGACCCAGTACTTC CSAPRLEVLETQYF
. TRBJ2-3 . TRBV13 TGTGCCAGCAGCTTAGGCTCCTTGACAGGCACAGATACGCAGTATTTT CASSLGSLTGTDTQYF
many TRBJ2-5 . TRBV7-8 TGTGCCAGCAGCTTAGGTCGGGGGGAGACCCAGTACTTC CASSLGRGETQYF
few TRBJ2-3 . TRBV6-5 TGTGCCAGCAGTTACTTGGGAGTCGGGGGACCTAGCACAGATACGCAGTATTTT CASSYLGVGGPSTDTQYF
. TRBJ2-3 . TRBV7-7 TGTGCTAGCAGCTTAGGGGGAGATGGCACAGATACGCAGTATTTT CASSLGGDGTDTQYF
. TRBJ2-3 . TRBV12-3/TRBV12-4 TGTGCCAGCAGTTTAGGGTTTCGAGCGGCCCCTAGCACAGATACGCAGTATTTT CASSLGFRAAPSTDTQYF
. TRBJ2-5 . TRBV10-3 TGTGCCATCGCGGCGCAGGGAGAGACCCAGTACTTC CAIAAQGETQYF
. TRBJ2-1 . TRBV3-1 TGTGCCAGCAGCCAAGCGCGGACCTTGGGGGTGGGGTACAATGAGCAGTTCTTC CASSQARTLGVGYNEQFF
few TRBJ2-1 . TRBV2 TGTGCCAGGGGAACGGATACTATGAATGAGCAGTTCTTC CARGTDTMNEQFF
few TRBJ1-1 TRBD1 TRBV5-1 TGCGCCAGCGGACGGAGGACAGGGGTGAACACTGAAGCTTTCTTT CASGRRTGVNTEAFF
few TRBJ2-1 TRBD2 TRBV5-6 TGTGCCAGCAGCTCTTATAGTGGCGGGGGGGACTACAATGAGCAGTTCTTC CASSSYSGGGDYNEQFF
few TRBJ1-4 . TRBV12-3/TRBV12-4 TGTGCCAGCAGTATCGGACGGGGAAAACTGTTTTTT CASSIGRGKLFF
. TRBJ2-3 . TRBV7-2 TGTGCCAGCAGCGCCAAGGTCACAGATACGCAGTATTTT CASSAKVTDTQYF
many TRBJ2-2 TRBD1 TRBV20-1 TGCAGTGCTAGAGATCCCACTGGGACAGGGCGTACCGGGGAGCTGTTTTTT CSARDPTGTGRTGELFF
few TRBJ2-7 . TRBV11-2 TGTGCCAGCAGCTTAGGCATGGGGGCCGACGAGCAGTACTTC CASSLGMGADEQYF
. TRBJ1-6 TRBD1 TRBV28 TGTGCCAGCAGCGGTGGGGGACAGGGGAATTCACCCCTCCACTTT CASSGGGQGNSPLHF
. TRBJ2-3 . TRBV24-1 TGTGCCACCAGTGTTCTGGGCCGTTCGGGGGTTGGTGCAGATACGCAGTATTTT CATSVLGRSGVGADTQYF
few TRBJ1-2 . TRBV29-1 TGCAGCGTTGAGGGCTACACCTTC CSVEGYTF
few TRBJ2-7 TRBD1 TRBV24-1 TGTGCCACCAGTGACCCCGGGACAGTTATTTACGAGCAGTACTTC CATSDPGTVIYEQYF
. TRBJ2-3 TRBD2 TRBV20-1 TGCAGTGCTCCCTCGGGGGGGCCTAGCACAGATACGCAGTATTTT CSAPSGGPSTDTQYF
. TRBJ2-1 TRBD2 TRBV29-1 TGCAGCGTCGATTCTAGCGGGAGGCCTTACAATGAGCAGTTCTTC CSVDSSGRPYNEQFF
. TRBJ2-2 TRBD1 TRBV6-1 TGTGCCAGCAGGGGACAGGGCTCCGGGGAGCTGTTTTTT CASRGQGSGELFF
. TRBJ2-3 TRBD1 TRBV5-1 TGCGCCAGCAGCCCGGGACAGGGGATCACAGATACGCAGTATTTT CASSPGQGITDTQYF
few TRBJ2-7 . TRBV11-2 TGTGCCAGCAGCCGACGCAGGGAAACCTACGAGCAGTACTTC CASSRRRETYEQYF
few TRBJ2-7 . TRBV20-1 TGCAGTGCTATAAGTACAGGAGGCGCCTACGAGCAGTACTTC CSAISTGGAYEQYF
. TRBJ2-2 TRBD1 TRBV24-1 TGTGCCACCAGTGACCGGACGACAGGGCTTAACACCGGGGAGCTGTTTTTT CATSDRTTGLNTGELFF
. TRBJ2-1 TRBD2 TRBV5-5 TGTGCCAGCAGCTCTACTAGCGGGAGGGCCAGTGAGCAGTTCTTC CASSSTSGRASEQFF
many TRBJ2-5 . TRBV5-1 TGCGCCAGCAGCTTGGTTTTAGAGACCCAGTACTTC CASSLVLETQYF
. TRBJ2-2 TRBD1 TRBV7-9 TGTGCCAGGTCGGGACAGGGGAACACCGGGGAGCTGTTTTTT CARSGQGNTGELFF
. TRBJ1-5 . TRBV25-1 TGTGCCAGCAGTGGTCGGGGGTTTGATCAGCCCCAGCATTTT CASSGRGFDQPQHF
few TRBJ1-6 TRBD1 TRBV20-1 TGCAGTGCTAGAGGGACAGGGGGCAAGTCACCCCTCCACTTT CSARGTGGKSPLHF
few TRBJ2-3 TRBD2 TRBV6-1 TGTGCCAGCAGCCCCGCTAGCGGGGTGGATACGCAGTATTTT CASSPASGVDTQYF
. TRBJ2-5 . TRBV20-1 TGCAGTGCTAGGACGGGGTCCGATTTGCGGACCCAGTACTTC CSARTGSDLRTQYF
. TRBJ2-2 TRBD1 TRBV7-3 TGTGCCAGCAGCTTCCCCACAGGGGGCGGTACCGGGGAGCTGTTTTTT CASSFPTGGGTGELFF
. TRBJ2-7 TRBD2 TRBV15 TGTGCCACCAGCAGAGATACTAGCGCAACCTACGAGCAGTACTTC CATSRDTSATYEQYF
few TRBJ2-4 . TRBV11-2 TGTGCCAGCAGCTTAGACAGGGGCATTCAGTACTTC CASSLDRGIQYF
few TRBJ2-5 TRBD2 TRBV3-1 TGTGCCAGCAGCCAAGAAGTTTCTCCTAGCGGAGCCCAAGAGACCCAGTACTTC CASSQEVSPSGAQETQYF
few TRBJ1-2 TRBD1 TRBV9 TGTGCCAGCAGCGTAGAGACCGGGACAGACTATGGCTACACCTTC CASSVETGTDYGYTF
. TRBJ2-1 . TRBV5-1 TGCGCCAGCAGCCCAGCTCAAGGCCCGCAGACTAACTCGTGGAGGAATGAGCAGTTCTTC CASSPAQGPQTNSWRNEQFF
. TRBJ2-6 . TRBV7-9 TGTGCCAGCAGCTCAGCCTTGCCTGGGGCCAACGTCCTGACTTTC CASSSALPGANVLTF
few TRBJ2-3 TRBD2 TRBV2 TGTGCCAGCAGCGAGCGGCGGAGGACTAGCGGGAGGGCCGCTAGCACAGATACGCAGTATTTT CASSERRRTSGRAASTDTQYF
. TRBJ2-3 . TRBV7-8 TGTGCCAGCAGCCGGAACCTCGATACGCAGTATTTT CASSRNLDTQYF
few TRBJ2-2 . TRBV12-3/TRBV12-4 TGTGCCAGCAGTGGGGACCACGACACCGGGGAGCTGTTTTTT CASSGDHDTGELFF
. TRBJ2-7 TRBD1 TRBV10-3 TGTGCCATCCAAGGGACAGGGGCCTACGAGCAGTACTTC CAIQGTGAYEQYF
few TRBJ2-7 TRBD1 TRBV6-1 TGTGCCAGCAGAAGGGGGGTACAGGGGGCCTACGAGCAGTACTTC CASRRGVQGAYEQYF
few TRBJ2-2 . TRBV11-3 TGTGCCAGCAGCTTACGGGCAGCCGGGGAGCTGTTTTTT CASSLRAAGELFF
. TRBJ2-7 . TRBV20-1 TGCAGTGCTAGCAAAGACACGGGACCCTACGAGCAGTACTTC CSASKDTGPYEQYF
. TRBJ2-1 . TRBV12-3/TRBV12-4 TGTGCCAGCAGTTTAGCGGCAGGGCGCGATGAGCAGTTCTTC CASSLAAGRDEQFF
few TRBJ2-1 . TRBV10-3 TGTGCCACGATTAGTCGGGGAGAAAGTTACAATGAGCAGTTCTTC CATISRGESYNEQFF
. TRBJ2-3 TRBD2 TRBV11-1 TGTGCCAGCAGCTCTATTACCCAACTAGCGGGGGGGCAAGATACGCAGTATTTT CASSSITQLAGGQDTQYF
many TRBJ1-2 . TRBV5-1 TGCGCCAGCAGCGACCGGGACCGGGAAAACTATGGCTACACCTTC CASSDRDRENYGYTF
many TRBJ2-1 . TRBV25-1 TGTGCCAGCATCCGCGGGGCAGAATCCTACAATGAGCAGTTCTTC CASIRGAESYNEQFF
few TRBJ2-3 . TRBV20-1 TGCAGTGCTAGAGACTTCTTTTGGAGCACAGATACGCAGTATTTT CSARDFFWSTDTQYF
few TRBJ2-7 . TRBV7-9 TGTGCCAGCAGCTTACAGGGAAGCGAGCAGTACTTC CASSLQGSEQYF